Listed below are T cell receptor beta chains from one sample, sequenced in a study of CD8 T cells in Susac syndrome. TCRdb re-derived calls from the immunoSEQ multiplex PCR reads in MiXCR, one entry per CDR3 protein. The sample has 84,000 or so distinct CDR3 sequences, 95% seen once. The specimen sequenced was CD8+ T cells from PBMCs. Receptors originate from a human donor with Susac syndrome. Both conserved end residues are part of each CDR3. D genes are given only for firm matches.

v_call,j_call,d_call,cdr3_aa
TRBV20-1,TRBJ2-1,TRBD2,CSAAGLAGYNEQFF
TRBV7-9,TRBJ2-5,.,CASSLYSEETQYF
TRBV30,TRBJ2-3,TRBD2,CAWKPQGLAGVRDTQYF
TRBV7-2,TRBJ2-7,TRBD2,CASSLGGSLSSYEQYF
TRBV29-1,TRBJ2-1,.,CSVERTNYNEQFF
TRBV28,TRBJ2-4,.,CASSRTPSEGGDIQYF
TRBV4-3,TRBJ2-7,.,CASSQDWDSGLNEQYF
TRBV19,TRBJ1-2,.,CASSTSGTRVGYGYTF
TRBV5-1,TRBJ2-3,TRBD2,CASSQVSGRIADTQYF
TRBV29-1,TRBJ2-3,.,CSVEDYSTDTQYF